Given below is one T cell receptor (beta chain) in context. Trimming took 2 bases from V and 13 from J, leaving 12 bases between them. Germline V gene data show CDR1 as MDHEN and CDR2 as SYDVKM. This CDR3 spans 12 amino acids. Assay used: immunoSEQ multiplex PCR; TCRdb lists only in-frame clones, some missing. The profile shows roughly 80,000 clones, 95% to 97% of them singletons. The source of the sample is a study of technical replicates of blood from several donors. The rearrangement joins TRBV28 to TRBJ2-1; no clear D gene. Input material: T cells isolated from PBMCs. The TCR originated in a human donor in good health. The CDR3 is CASSLILLQQFF. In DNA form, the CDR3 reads TGTGCCAGCAGTTTAATACTTCTCCAACAGTTCTTC.